These 26 T cell receptor beta chains were all obtained from the same sample, sequenced in a study of shared clonotypes between healthy human individuals. TCRdb keeps only in-frame clones here, not all; method: immunoSEQ multiplex PCR. The sample lists approximately 1.5 million clones, roughly 98.5% occurring once. Sample: naive CD4+ T cells sorted from blood. Subset meaning: CD45RA+ positively selected. Every receptor here comes from a man younger than 40 in good health.

V usage is TRBV5-1 and J usage is TRBJ1-4; D is perhaps TRBD1 (6 bases). CDR1 and CDR2 from the germline V gene are SGHRS and YFSETQ. This CDR3 comprises 16 residues. V was trimmed by 0 bases and J by 6 bases, leaving 15 bases between them. CDR3 coding DNA: TGCGCCAGCAGCTTGGATACCAGGGGCGTCGATGAAAAACTGTTTTTT. Encoded protein: CASSLDTRGVDEKLFF.

The gene calls are TRBV5-4 and TRBJ2-6, with D uncertain. V was clipped by 6 bases and J by 0 bases, with 4 bases between them. This CDR3 comprises 13 residues. Germline V lookup: CDR1 SGHNT, CDR2 YYREEE (reference sequence). The CDR3 sequence: CASTLSGANVLTF. The CDR3, as DNA: TGTGCCAGCACTCTCTCTGGGGCCAACGTCCTGACTTTC.

The CDR3 nucleotides are TGTGCCACCAGCAGAGATCCGGGAAACACCATATATTTT. It yields the protein CATSRDPGNTIYF. This rearrangement joins TRBV15 to TRBJ1-3, with D hard to call. The ends were cut back, 0 bases at V and 4 bases at J, with 4 bases in the middle. Germline values: CDR1 LNHNV, CDR2 YYDKDF (reference sequence). The CDR3 totals 13 residues.

The count of this clone is one. The genes are TRBV19 and TRBJ2-3, with D possibly TRBD1 on 5 matching bases. Germline values: CDR1 LNHDA, CDR2 SQIVND (reference sequence). Trimming shortened V by 3 bases and J by 1 base, and 11 bases separated the two germline ends. The CDR3 length is 15 residues. CDR3 DNA sequence: TGTGCCAGTAGTATCAAAAAGGGGCGCACAGATACGCAGTATTTT. Protein product: CASSIKKGRTDTQYF.

CDR3 sequence (DNA): TGTGCCAGCAGCTTAACCCGCCGGTCTGGGGCCAACGTCCTGACTTTC. Translated, it gives CASSLTRRSGANVLTF. The chain links TRBV7-3 to TRBJ2-6, with D uncertain. Trimming stripped 0 bases from V and 1 base from J, with 7 bases between. Per the germline V gene, CDR1 is SGHTA and CDR2 is FQGTGA. The CDR3 spans 16 residues.

J is TRBJ1-2 and V is TRBV7-9; D unclear. Germline lookup yields CDR1 SEHNR and CDR2 FQNEAQ (reference sequence). Trimming took 5 bases from V and 8 from J, leaving 15 bases between them. The CDR3 is made up of 13 amino acids. The CDR3 nucleotides read TGTGCCAGCAGCCCCTCGGACGGCCCGGGCTACACCTTC. Protein product: CASSPSDGPGYTF.

The rearrangement uses TRBV6-4 and TRBJ2-7; D is ambiguous. The germline gives CDR1 MRHNA, CDR2 SNTAGT. CDR3 length equals 11 residues. V was cut by 0 bases and J by 7 bases, with 4 bases left in between. CDR3 sequence reads: CASSDSGEQYF. CDR3 in DNA: TGTGCCAGCAGTGACTCGGGAGAGCAGTACTTC.

The V and J genes are TRBV9 and TRBJ1-2; 9 nucleotides align to TRBD1. The germline V gene has CDR1 SGDLS and CDR2 YYNGEE. The length of the CDR3 is 16 residues. The V segment lost 3 bases and the J segment 0 bases; nucleotides outside the gene matches: 6. DNA of the CDR3: TGTGCCAGCAGCGGGGACAGGGCCCATGCTAACTATGGCTACACCTTC. It specifies CASSGDRAHANYGYTF.

The count of this clone is one. The chain uses TRBV18 and TRBJ2-5; D is undetermined. Germline V gene lookup returns CDR1 KGHSH and CDR2 LQKENI. V gave up 6 bases and J gave up 2 bases, with 13 bases separating them. The CDR3 has 14 amino acids. The CDR3 sequence is CASSEVFGQETQYF. The CDR3 region has the DNA TGTGCCAGCTCCGAGGTTTTCGGTCAAGAGACCCAGTACTTC.

This chain uses TRBV5-1 with TRBJ2-7; TRBD2 matches at 7 bases. Per the germline V gene, CDR1 is SGHRS and CDR2 is YFSETQ. V shed 1 base, J shed 4 bases, and the junction held 5 bases outside the gene matches. CDR3 length: 14 amino acids. CDR3 DNA sequence: TGCGCCAGCAGCTTGACTAGCGCCGCGTACGAGCAGTACTTC. Translated, it gives CASSLTSAAYEQYF.

The chain couples TRBV4-3 to TRBJ1-5; 10 bases match TRBD1. The germline V gene has CDR1 LGHNA and CDR2 YSLEER. CDR3 length: 14 residues. V lost 5 bases and J lost 6; bases outside the gene matches: 4. This chain's CDR3 is CASSLRTGGQPQHF. The CDR3 DNA is TGCGCCAGCAGCTTAAGGACAGGGGGTCAGCCCCAGCATTTT.

Regarding this clone: Other DNA sequences from this sample encode an identical CDR3 as well. CDR3 amino acids: CASSSGLAGGGSTDTQYF. In DNA form, the CDR3 reads TGCGCCAGCAGCTCCGGACTAGCGGGAGGAGGTAGCACAGATACGCAGTATTTT. V is TRBV5-1 and J is TRBJ2-3, with 14 bases lining up with TRBD2. Looked up from germline, CDR1 is SGHRS and CDR2 is YFSETQ. The V and J ends lost 3 bases and 0 bases, in that order; junction bases with no gene match: 6. This CDR3 is 18 amino acids long.

A single count supports this clone. The CDR3 protein is CASSIRQGRSYEQYF. Written as DNA, the CDR3 is TGTGCCAGCAGCATCCGACAGGGACGTTCCTACGAGCAGTACTTC. V gene TRBV6-5 combines with J gene TRBJ2-7, with TRBD1 identical over 7 bases. The germline V gene has CDR1 MNHEY and CDR2 SVGAGI. The length of the CDR3 is 15 residues. V was pared by 6 bases and J by 1 base, with 9 bases of the junction left unmatched.

The V call is TRBV5-1, the J call TRBJ2-3; D ambiguous. The germline V and J ends were trimmed by 2 bases and 7 bases, with 11 bases remaining between them. The CDR3 is 13 amino acids. Per germline, CDR1 SGHRS and CDR2 YFSETQ. This CDR3 reads CASSFGQEYTQYF. DNA of the CDR3: TGCGCCAGCAGCTTTGGCCAGGAGTATACGCAGTATTTT.

This chain joins TRBV5-5 and TRBJ2-5; tentatively, D is TRBD1 (5 bases). The V and J ends lost 1 base and 5 bases respectively, with 12 bases between them. The CDR3 spans 14 residues. Germline CDR1 is SGHKS and CDR2 is YYEKEE (reference sequence). CDR3 protein: CASSLPTGRETQYF. For the CDR3, the DNA is TGTGCCAGCAGCTTGCCTACAGGCCGGGAGACCCAGTACTTC.

The rearrangement uses TRBV6-5 and TRBJ2-1; D unclear. Germline CDR1 and CDR2: MNHEY and SVGAGI. The CDR3 runs to 12 residues. Trimming shortened V by 7 bases and J by 6 bases, and 10 bases separated the two germline ends. The CDR3 here is CASKLATNEQFF. The DNA for the CDR3 is TGTGCCAGCAAGTTAGCTACCAATGAGCAGTTCTTC.

This CDR3 reads CASSQRLAGEVICLNEQFF. DNA for the CDR3: TGCGCCAGCAGTCAGAGACTAGCGGGAGAAGTAATATGTTTGAATGAGCAGTTCTTC. This chain links TRBV23-1 with TRBJ2-1; the match to TRBD2 covers 12 bases. TRBV23-1 is marked as an open reading frame, function uncertain. The CDR3 has 19 amino acids. V lost 3 bases to trimming and J lost 7 bases; unmatched junction nucleotides: 16.

Remarks on this clone: Within the sample, other DNA sequences also encode this same CDR3. The J gene is TRBJ2-7, the V gene TRBV7-3; D is unresolved. Germline CDR1 reads SGHTA; CDR2 reads FQGTGA. This CDR3 has 14 amino acids. V was trimmed by 0 bases and J by 3 bases, leaving 9 bases between them. This CDR3 reads CASSLTGGNYEQYF. The CDR3 DNA sequence: TGTGCCAGCAGCTTAACGGGTGGGAACTACGAGCAGTACTTC.

This chain connects TRBV10-1 to TRBJ2-3, with D possibly matching TRBD1 (6 bases). The CDR3 is made up of 14 amino acids. CDR1 is WNHNN, CDR2 SYGVQD, per germline (reference sequence). V gave up 7 bases and J gave up 2 bases, with 13 bases separating them. CDR3 bases: TGCGCCAGCAACCCGGGACATAACACAGATACGCAGTATTTT. Amino acid sequence: CASNPGHNTDTQYF.

About this clone: Distinct nucleotide sequences in the sample also encode this CDR3. The chain carries TRBV6-1 and TRBJ2-5, with 8 bases identical to TRBD1. Germline-derived CDR1 and CDR2 are MNHNS and SASEGT. The junction had 7 bases not matched to a gene; V was cut back by 5 bases and J by 2 bases. This CDR3 spans 15 amino acids. The CDR3 DNA sequence: TGTGCCAGCAGTATAGACAGGGGATGGCAAGAGACCCAGTACTTC. This translates into CASSIDRGWQETQYF.

The J gene is TRBJ2-3, the V gene TRBV7-3; 7 bases agree with TRBD2. With V trimmed by 1 base and J by 2 bases, 3 bases remained unmatched. This CDR3 region has 15 residues. CDR1 SGHTA and CDR2 FQGTGA come from the germline V gene. The CDR3 here is CASSLNAGATDTQYF. Written as DNA, the CDR3 is TGTGCCAGCAGCTTAAATGCGGGAGCCACAGATACGCAGTATTTT.

The chain recombines TRBV5-1 with TRBJ2-1; 11 bases align to TRBD2. V shed 0 bases, J shed 7 bases, and the junction held 9 bases outside the gene matches. The CDR3 sequence is 17 residues long. Germline CDR1 SGHRS, CDR2 YFSETQ. CDR3 region: CASSLGLGLAAGNEQFF. The CDR3 DNA sequence: TGCGCCAGCAGCTTGGGTTTGGGACTAGCGGCCGGGAATGAGCAGTTCTTC.

This sequence joins TRBV28 and TRBJ1-4, with a weak D call TRBD1 (5 bases). There are 14 residues in the CDR3. The germline V gene has CDR1 MDHEN and CDR2 SYDVKM. The V and J ends lost 2 bases and 7 bases respectively, with 11 bases between them. DNA for the CDR3: TGTGCCAGCAGTTTAAGGGGCTTAGGTGAAAAACTGTTTTTT. Translation: CASSLRGLGEKLFF.

The rearrangement links TRBV19 to TRBJ2-7; 11 bases are a match to TRBD2. The CDR3 covers 15 residues. Germline V lookup: CDR1 LNHDA, CDR2 SQIVND (reference sequence). After removal of 6 bases from V and 3 bases from J, the junction contained 7 bases not matched to a gene. CDR3 bases: TGTGCCAGTAGCCGTCTAGCGGGAGGTATCTACGAGCAGTACTTC. Protein: CASSRLAGGIYEQYF.

Regarding this clone: Additional DNA sequences in this sample encode the identical CDR3. The chain links TRBV5-1 to TRBJ2-3; the D is unclear. This CDR3 comprises 12 residues. The V gene's germline CDR1 is SGHRS and CDR2 YFSETQ. V gave up 5 bases and J gave up 2 bases, with 6 bases separating them. For the CDR3, the DNA is TGCGCCAGCAGTCGGACCACAGATACGCAGTATTTT. Translating it yields CASSRTTDTQYF.

The chain is built from TRBV7-9 and TRBJ2-2; D call uncertain. Germline CDR1 SEHNR, CDR2 FQNEAQ (reference sequence). The V gene lost 10 bases and the J gene lost 0 bases, with 3 bases spanning the gap. The CDR3 covers 11 residues. The CDR3 here is CAIPNTGELFF. CDR3 coding DNA: TGTGCCATCCCGAACACCGGGGAGCTGTTTTTT.